The source of this TCR beta chain is a study of blood T cells in healthy people across ages. Germline V gene sequence: CDR1 DFQATT, CDR2 SNEGSKA (reference sequence). Between the trimmed V and J ends, which lost 5 bases and 7 bases, there was a span of 20 bases. This CDR3 comprises 14 residues. Alongside a J-beta primer mix, a sample-barcoded 5' primer served in a second PCR lasting 7 to 11 cycles. Every cDNA molecule carried a tag from a template-switch adaptor bearing 12 random nucleotides. TCRdb reprocessed the 5' RACE reads via MiXCR and lists one record per CDR3 protein. The data show some 1.5 million distinct CDR3 sequences, about 28% seen once. Broader study findings: As naive T cell percentage varied, TCR beta diversity correlated strongly with it. Per million T cells, TCR beta diversity dropped roughly linearly as age increased.

There are a few counts of this clonotype. The target antigen is unknown. The chain has TRBV20-1 and TRBJ1-1; D is possibly TRBD1 (5 bases). The sequenced sample was blood. The receptor's source is a woman aged 25 to 39 in good health. CDR3 amino acids: CSAPILTGNLEAFF. CDR3 DNA sequence: TGCAGTGCTCCTATACTCACAGGAAACCTTGAAGCTTTCTTT.